A selection of T cell receptor beta chains follows, all from one sample in a study of T cells in Graves' hyperthyroidism and ophthalmopathy. Each CDR3 protein is one row after TCRdb ran MiXCR on the multiplex PCR reads. Counted here are 200,000 to 250,000 distinct CDR3 sequences, about 17% occurring once; the ten biggest clones make up 28%. The sequenced sample was blood. Source of these receptors: a woman aged 18-30 years with Graves' ophthalmopathy. Both conserved end residues are part of each CDR3. D genes are given only for firm matches. Clone size is shown for a subset of rows, as once, few, many or a class of expanded clone.

v_gene: TRBV5-1; j_gene: TRBJ1-1; d_gene: NA; abundance: many; CDR3nt: TGCGCCAGCAGCTTGGCCGGAGGGGCCTGGGACACTGAAGCTTTCTTT; CDR3aa: CASSLAGGAWDTEAFF
v_gene: TRBV28; j_gene: TRBJ2-2; d_gene: NA; abundance: many; CDR3nt: TGTGCCAGCAACTGGGGGGGGCTAACCACCGGGGAGCTGTTTTTT; CDR3aa: CASNWGGLTTGELFF
v_gene: TRBV3-1; j_gene: TRBJ1-1; d_gene: NA; abundance: many; CDR3nt: TGTGCCAGCAGCCAGAATAGCGGGGGCGGTGAAGCTTTCTTT; CDR3aa: CASSQNSGGGEAFF
v_gene: TRBV19; j_gene: TRBJ2-7; d_gene: TRBD2; abundance: many; CDR3nt: TGTGCCAGTAGTATTGCTTTCGGACTAGCGGCTGGTAGCTCCTACGAGCAGTACTTC; CDR3aa: CASSIAFGLAAGSSYEQYF
v_gene: TRBV29-1; j_gene: TRBJ2-5; d_gene: NA; abundance: NA; CDR3nt: TGCAGCGTCGGTAGGGGGAGGCTCCAAGAGACCCAGTGCTTC; CDR3aa: CSVGRGRLQETQCF
v_gene: TRBV4-3; j_gene: TRBJ2-7; d_gene: NA; abundance: many; CDR3nt: TGCGCCAGCAGCCAAGAGTCTCCCGGGAGCTCCTACGAGCAGTACTTC; CDR3aa: CASSQESPGSSYEQYF
v_gene: TRBV2; j_gene: TRBJ1-1; d_gene: TRBD1; abundance: NA; CDR3nt: TGTGCCAGCAGGCCGGGACAGGGGGTGTTGGCTGAAGCTTTCTTT; CDR3aa: CASRPGQGVLAEAFF
v_gene: TRBV7-8; j_gene: TRBJ2-1; d_gene: TRBD2; abundance: many; CDR3nt: TGTGCCAGCAGCTTAGAACTAGCGGGAGCCAACTACAATGAGCAGTTCTTC; CDR3aa: CASSLELAGANYNEQFF
v_gene: TRBV7-2; j_gene: TRBJ2-7; d_gene: TRBD2; abundance: many; CDR3nt: TGTGCCAGCAGCTTAGCGACGGGAGGGCTAAGCTCCTACGAGCAGTACTTC; CDR3aa: CASSLATGGLSSYEQYF
v_gene: TRBV15; j_gene: TRBJ1-5; d_gene: NA; abundance: many; CDR3nt: TGTGCCACCAGCAGAGATCGGGGTAGCAATCAGCCCCAGCATTTT; CDR3aa: CATSRDRGSNQPQHF
v_gene: TRBV30; j_gene: TRBJ2-5; d_gene: TRBD1; abundance: many; CDR3nt: TGTGCCTGGAGTTCGCAGGGGGCAGAGACCCAGTACTTC; CDR3aa: CAWSSQGAETQYF
v_gene: TRBV4-3; j_gene: TRBJ2-1; d_gene: TRBD2; abundance: many; CDR3nt: TGCGCCAGCAGCCAATCCCAACGGGGCGGGGGATTAAACAATGAGCAGTTCTTC; CDR3aa: CASSQSQRGGGLNNEQFF
v_gene: TRBV2; j_gene: TRBJ2-5; d_gene: TRBD2; abundance: many; CDR3nt: TGTGCCAGCAGTGAAGGCAACGGGGGGGCGGAAGAGACCCAGTACTTC; CDR3aa: CASSEGNGGAEETQYF
v_gene: TRBV5-1; j_gene: TRBJ2-5; d_gene: TRBD1; abundance: many; CDR3nt: TGCGCCAGCAGGTGGGGACAGTCCGAGACCCAGTACTTC; CDR3aa: CASRWGQSETQYF
v_gene: TRBV7-6; j_gene: TRBJ2-5; d_gene: NA; abundance: few; CDR3nt: TGTGCCAGCAGCTCCCACCCGGAGACCCAGTACTTC; CDR3aa: CASSSHPETQYF
v_gene: TRBV29-1; j_gene: TRBJ2-5; d_gene: NA; abundance: many; CDR3nt: TGCAGCGTTGATGGGGTCGGGGAGACCCAGTACTTC; CDR3aa: CSVDGVGETQYF
v_gene: TRBV5-8; j_gene: TRBJ2-3; d_gene: NA; abundance: many; CDR3nt: TGTGCCAGCAGCTTGTCCGGCCAGGGTACCACAGATACGCAGTATTTT; CDR3aa: CASSLSGQGTTDTQYF
v_gene: TRBV4-1; j_gene: TRBJ1-2; d_gene: NA; abundance: many; CDR3nt: TGCGCCAGCAGCCAAGGGACAGCTCATAACTATGGCTACACCTTC; CDR3aa: CASSQGTAHNYGYTF
v_gene: TRBV12-3/TRBV12-4; j_gene: TRBJ2-3; d_gene: TRBD1; abundance: many; CDR3nt: TGTGCCAGCACCACAGGGGGTCGCACAGATACGCAGTATTTT; CDR3aa: CASTTGGRTDTQYF
v_gene: TRBV7-8; j_gene: TRBJ2-7; d_gene: TRBD1; abundance: many; CDR3nt: TGTGCCAGCAGCTTCAGGGGGCGAGGTGAGCAGTACTTC; CDR3aa: CASSFRGRGEQYF
v_gene: TRBV14; j_gene: TRBJ2-5; d_gene: TRBD2; abundance: many; CDR3nt: TGTGCCAGCAGCCTTTGGACTAGCGGGAGGGGTGAGACCCAGTACTTC; CDR3aa: CASSLWTSGRGETQYF
v_gene: TRBV6-1; j_gene: TRBJ1-2; d_gene: NA; abundance: many; CDR3nt: TGTGCCAGCAGTTCAGGAGGACCCAGGGATGGTGGCTACACCTTC; CDR3aa: CASSSGGPRDGGYTF
v_gene: TRBV11-2; j_gene: TRBJ2-1; d_gene: NA; abundance: NA; CDR3nt: TGTGCCAGCAGTCCCGTCTTCTACGAGCAGTTCTTC; CDR3aa: CASSPVFYEQFF
v_gene: TRBV6-5; j_gene: TRBJ1-2; d_gene: TRBD1; abundance: many; CDR3nt: TGTGCCAGCAGTTACTCATCTACGACAGGGGGCCATGGCTACACCTTC; CDR3aa: CASSYSSTTGGHGYTF
v_gene: TRBV12-5; j_gene: TRBJ2-2; d_gene: NA; abundance: many; CDR3nt: TGTGCTAGTGGCTCCATCCAGGGGCCAAACACCGGGGAGCTGTTTTTT; CDR3aa: CASGSIQGPNTGELFF
v_gene: TRBV5-1; j_gene: TRBJ1-5; d_gene: TRBD1; abundance: many; CDR3nt: TGCGCCAGCAGCTTGGAAGCAGGGGGGCAGCCCCAGCATTTT; CDR3aa: CASSLEAGGQPQHF
v_gene: TRBV28; j_gene: TRBJ1-2; d_gene: NA; abundance: NA; CDR3nt: TGTGCCAGCAGTTTGGGGCAGGGTAATGGCTACACCTTC; CDR3aa: CASSLGQGNGYTF
v_gene: TRBV11-2; j_gene: TRBJ1-5; d_gene: NA; abundance: many; CDR3nt: TGTGCCAGCAGCTTAAGCGGGGGTCGAGGTCAGCCCCAGCATTTT; CDR3aa: CASSLSGGRGQPQHF
v_gene: TRBV11-2; j_gene: TRBJ1-1; d_gene: NA; abundance: many; CDR3nt: TGTGCCAGCAGCTATGACAAGAACACTGAAGCTTTCTTT; CDR3aa: CASSYDKNTEAFF
v_gene: TRBV7-2; j_gene: TRBJ2-3; d_gene: NA; abundance: many; CDR3nt: TGTGCCAGCAGCTCTAGCGCAGATACGCAGTATTTT; CDR3aa: CASSSSADTQYF
v_gene: TRBV9; j_gene: TRBJ1-3; d_gene: TRBD1; abundance: few; CDR3nt: TGTGCCAGCAGCTCGCGGGACAGAGGAATCCCCCACTCTGGAAACACCATATATTTT; CDR3aa: CASSSRDRGIPHSGNTIYF
v_gene: TRBV5-1; j_gene: TRBJ2-1; d_gene: NA; abundance: many; CDR3nt: TGCGCCAGCAGACCGGGGAGAACCCGTTACAATGAGCAGTTCTTC; CDR3aa: CASRPGRTRYNEQFF
v_gene: TRBV28; j_gene: TRBJ1-2; d_gene: TRBD1; abundance: NA; CDR3nt: TGTGCCAGCAGTTACAACAGGGGGCCCGCTGGCTACACCTTC; CDR3aa: CASSYNRGPAGYTF
v_gene: TRBV7-3; j_gene: TRBJ1-1; d_gene: NA; abundance: many; CDR3nt: TGTGCCAGCAGCCATGGGGGCGGCACTGAAGCTTTCTTT; CDR3aa: CASSHGGGTEAFF
v_gene: TRBV24-1; j_gene: TRBJ2-1; d_gene: TRBD2; abundance: many; CDR3nt: TGTGCCACCAGTGATCCGACCGGGACTAGCGGCCTCAATGAGCAGTTCTTC; CDR3aa: CATSDPTGTSGLNEQFF
v_gene: TRBV3-1; j_gene: TRBJ1-1; d_gene: NA; abundance: many; CDR3nt: TGTGCCAGCAGCCAAGTTGCCTGGGAAGGAGCTTTCTTT; CDR3aa: CASSQVAWEGAFF
v_gene: TRBV7-2; j_gene: TRBJ2-1; d_gene: TRBD2; abundance: many; CDR3nt: TGTGCCAGCAGCTTAGTGCCTCTAGCGGGGGTGAATGAGCAGTTCTTC; CDR3aa: CASSLVPLAGVNEQFF
v_gene: TRBV9; j_gene: TRBJ2-3; d_gene: NA; abundance: few; CDR3nt: TGTGCCAGCAGCGTAGGAGTTGGGGGTCCCTTCGTAGATACGCAGTATTTT; CDR3aa: CASSVGVGGPFVDTQYF
v_gene: TRBV20-1; j_gene: TRBJ2-5; d_gene: NA; abundance: many; CDR3nt: TGCAGTGCCGCGAGAGGAGAGACCCAGTACTTC; CDR3aa: CSAARGETQYF
v_gene: TRBV12-3/TRBV12-4; j_gene: TRBJ2-7; d_gene: NA; abundance: many; CDR3nt: TGTGCCAGCAGTTTAGCGCGGGCCTACGAGCAGTACTTC; CDR3aa: CASSLARAYEQYF
v_gene: TRBV6-5; j_gene: TRBJ1-3; d_gene: NA; abundance: few; CDR3nt: TGTGCCAGCAGTTACTCGGGACTCAACTCTGGAAACACCATATATTTT; CDR3aa: CASSYSGLNSGNTIYF
v_gene: TRBV2; j_gene: TRBJ1-5; d_gene: NA; abundance: many; CDR3nt: TGTGCCAGCAGCGCGACAGACTATAGCAATCAGCCCCAGCATTTT; CDR3aa: CASSATDYSNQPQHF
v_gene: TRBV9; j_gene: TRBJ2-5; d_gene: TRBD2; abundance: many; CDR3nt: TGTGCCAGCAGCGATACTAGCGGGAGCCAGCCACGGACCCAGTACTTC; CDR3aa: CASSDTSGSQPRTQYF
v_gene: TRBV20-1; j_gene: TRBJ2-7; d_gene: NA; abundance: few; CDR3nt: TGCAGTGCCCCAAAAACAGGGGGGGCCTACGAGCAGTACTTC; CDR3aa: CSAPKTGGAYEQYF
v_gene: TRBV19; j_gene: TRBJ2-1; d_gene: NA; abundance: NA; CDR3nt: TGTGCCAGTAGTAAGTGGTCTAGCTCCTACAATGAGCAGTTCTTC; CDR3aa: CASSKWSSSYNEQFF
v_gene: TRBV19; j_gene: TRBJ1-1; d_gene: NA; abundance: many; CDR3nt: TGTGCCAGTAGTGTCTTTACGACAGGCCTTCGAAACACTGAAGCTTTCTTT; CDR3aa: CASSVFTTGLRNTEAFF
v_gene: TRBV5-1; j_gene: TRBJ2-5; d_gene: TRBD2; abundance: NA; CDR3nt: TGCGCCAGCAGCCCTCCCGGGACTAGCGGGAGTTCTCAGACCCAGTACTTC; CDR3aa: CASSPPGTSGSSQTQYF
v_gene: TRBV5-1; j_gene: TRBJ2-1; d_gene: NA; abundance: many; CDR3nt: TGCGCCAGCAGCTTCGAGCGGAGCTCCTACAATGAGCAGTTCTTC; CDR3aa: CASSFERSSYNEQFF
v_gene: TRBV7-2; j_gene: TRBJ2-1; d_gene: NA; abundance: many; CDR3nt: TGTGCCAGCAGCTTAGCGCGTCGGGCTAGCTCCTACAATGAGCAGTTCTTC; CDR3aa: CASSLARRASSYNEQFF
v_gene: TRBV28; j_gene: TRBJ2-3; d_gene: TRBD2; abundance: many; CDR3nt: TGTGCCAGCAGTTTAAGAAGTGGGGGGGCAGATACGCAGTATTTT; CDR3aa: CASSLRSGGADTQYF
v_gene: TRBV28; j_gene: TRBJ1-3; d_gene: NA; abundance: many; CDR3nt: TGTGCCAGCAGTTTATTAGTGGCGGGCAGCTCTGGAAACACCATATATTTT; CDR3aa: CASSLLVAGSSGNTIYF
v_gene: TRBV12-3/TRBV12-4; j_gene: TRBJ2-3; d_gene: NA; abundance: many; CDR3nt: TGTGCCAGCAGTCAGGTAGTGGATACGCAGTATTTT; CDR3aa: CASSQVVDTQYF
v_gene: TRBV2; j_gene: TRBJ2-5; d_gene: NA; abundance: many; CDR3nt: TGTGCCAGCAGTCCACACTCCGTACAGGGCCCCCAGTACTTC; CDR3aa: CASSPHSVQGPQYF
v_gene: TRBV11-3; j_gene: TRBJ2-3; d_gene: TRBD2; abundance: many; CDR3nt: TGTGCCAGCAGCACCCGGACTAGCGGGGGACGTACAGATACGCAGTATTTT; CDR3aa: CASSTRTSGGRTDTQYF